These T cell receptor beta chains were read from a single sample in a study of cytomegalovirus exposure and HLA in healthy donors. The protocol was immunoSEQ multiplex PCR, while the TCRdb copy is restricted to in-frame clones and leaves out a portion. In the table there are about 150,000 clones, around 75% of which are singletons. Material for sequencing was PBMCs. Source of these receptors: a human donor in good health. Both conserved end residues are part of each CDR3. A D gene is named only where the DNA matches it firmly. The listing skips clone size in some rows; elsewhere it reads once, few, many or a size class.

CASSQEVASGANVLTF	TGCGCCAGCAGCCAAGAAGTAGCCTCTGGGGCCAACGTCCTGACTTTC	.	.	TRBV4-1	TRBJ2-6
CASSLTVRGDTQYF	TGTGCCAGCAGCTTAACGGTTAGAGGAGATACGCAGTATTTT	.	.	TRBV7-3	TRBJ2-3
CASSEGQNYGYTF	TGTGCCAGCAGTGAAGGGCAGAACTATGGCTACACCTTC	.	.	TRBV2	TRBJ1-2
CAISPGGVNEKLFF	TGTGCCATCAGCCCAGGGGGCGTGAATGAAAAACTGTTTTTT	TRBD1	.	TRBV10-3	TRBJ1-4
CASSMASGTEAFF	TGTGCCAGTAGTATGGCGAGCGGCACTGAAGCTTTCTTT	.	.	TRBV19	TRBJ1-1
CASSPPGQGADSPLHF	TGTGCCAGTAGTCCTCCGGGACAGGGGGCGGATTCACCCCTCCACTTT	TRBD1	once	TRBV19	TRBJ1-6
CASSSGTGGYGYTF	TGTGCCAGCAGCTCAGGGACAGGGGGCTATGGCTACACCTTC	TRBD1	.	TRBV5-6	TRBJ1-2
CASSIASGRAYEQFF	TGTGCCAGCAGCATCGCTAGCGGGAGGGCCTATGAGCAGTTCTTC	TRBD2	.	TRBV13	TRBJ2-1
CAWSVTAGGLSEQFF	TGTGCCTGGAGTGTGACGGCGGGGGGGCTTAGTGAGCAGTTCTTC	TRBD2	.	TRBV30	TRBJ2-1
CASSIYHGSSYEQYF	TGTGCCAGTAGTATTTATCACGGGAGCTCCTACGAGCAGTACTTC	.	once	TRBV19	TRBJ2-7
CASSKGQGLSQPQHF	TGTGCCAGCAGTAAGGGACAGGGGCTTTCTCAGCCCCAGCATTTT	TRBD1	few	TRBV28	TRBJ1-5